These 21 T cell receptor beta chains share one sample of origin, sequenced in a study of CD8 T cells in ankylosing spondylitis (TCRdb year 2017). The library was built by means of 5' RACE. The sequencing machine was an Illumina HiSeq 2500. TCRdb redid the processing of the public reads, applying fastp at Q25 and MiXCR, and retained in-frame beta chains. Each entry merges the rows of one CDR3 protein and shows their most common DNA and genes. This sample holds 300,000 to 350,000 distinct CDR3 sequences; roughly 20% were observed only once. Of the sample, roughly 3.6% falls within the top ten clones. Sequencing was performed on blood, either unsorted or a sorted T cell fraction (not recorded which). Receptor source: a female donor with ankylosing spondylitis or in good health (not recorded which).

This clonotype has at least ten counts. The CDR3 nucleotides read TGTGCCAGCAGCTTGGGCAGGGTCGGTGAGCAGTTCTTC. This codes for CASSLGRVGEQFF. The chain is built from TRBV5-6 and TRBJ2-1; D possibly corresponds to TRBD1 (5 bases). The V and J ends lost 0 bases and 9 bases respectively, with 10 bases between them. Germline assignment: CDR1 SGHDT and CDR2 YYEEEE. This CDR3 has 13 amino acids.

For the CDR3, the DNA is TGTGCCAGCAGCTCTCTTAGCGGAAGCTCCTACAATGAGCAGTTCTTC. Translation gives CASSSLSGSSYNEQFF. This sequence joins TRBV9 and TRBJ2-1; D may be TRBD2 (6 bases). Germline V gives CDR1 SGDLS, CDR2 YYNGEE. V was cut by 4 bases and J by 0 bases, with 14 bases left in between. The CDR3 extends over 16 amino acids.

This chain joins TRBV6-2 or TRBV6-3 and TRBJ1-5, with TRBD1 identical over 7 bases. The V gene end was trimmed by 5 bases and the J gene end by 10 bases; junction bases not matched to a gene: 8. The CDR3 is made up of 13 amino acids. Germline V gives CDR1 MNHEY, CDR2 SVGEGT. DNA for the CDR3: TGTGCCAGCAGTCAAACACAGGGGTTCCCCCAGCATTTT. Translating it yields CASSQTQGFPQHF.

This clonotype was picked up many times. The rearrangement links TRBV12-3 or TRBV12-4 to TRBJ1-2; D is unclear. V dropped 6 bases and J dropped 8 bases, with 10 bases sitting between them. The CDR3 is 11 residues long. The CDR3 DNA reads as TGTGCCAGCAGGTTAACGGGGGGCTACACCTTC. This gives the protein CASRLTGGYTF.

The count of this clonotype is one. An end of the junction differs from the germline gene, which may be a read error. The gene calls are TRBV6-2 or TRBV6-3 and TRBJ2-6; D may be TRBD1 or TRBD2 (5 bases each). Germline V gene data show CDR1 as MNHEY and CDR2 as SVGEGT. The CDR3 contains 12 residues. CDR3 sequence: CASEDGAKVLTF. Written as DNA, the CDR3 is TGTGCCAGCGAGGACGGGGCCAAGGTCCTGACTTTC.

A few counts support this clonotype. V gene TRBV7-3 combines with J gene TRBJ2-3; D is unclear. Germline lookup yields CDR1 SGHTA and CDR2 FQGTGA. The CDR3 consists of 12 residues. V gave up 3 bases and J gave up 6 bases, with 7 bases separating them. In nucleotides, the CDR3 is TGTGCCAGCAGCTTTATTGGGGATACGCAGTATTTT. This encodes CASSFIGDTQYF.

The V and J genes are TRBV5-1 and TRBJ2-5, with TRBD2 identical over 9 bases. CDR1 and CDR2 (germline): SGHRS, YFSETQ. This CDR3 is built from 17 residues. V was pared by 1 base and J by 3 bases, with 10 bases of the junction left unmatched. CDR3 protein: CASSLLPSGISEETQYF. CDR3 coding DNA: TGCGCCAGCAGCTTGTTGCCTAGCGGGATCTCAGAAGAGACCCAGTACTTC. Full variable domain (rest looked up from reference TRBV5-1 and TRBJ2-5): KAGVTQTPRYLIKTRGQQVTLSCSPISGHRSVSWYQQTPGQGLQFLFEYFSETQRNKGNFPGRFSGRQFSNSRSEMNVSTLELGDSALYLCASSLLPSGISEETQYFGPGTRLLVL.

This clonotype occurred a few times. V gene TRBV20-1 combines with J gene TRBJ2-7, with D tentatively TRBD2 (6 bases). Germline assignment: CDR1 DFQATT and CDR2 SNEGSKA (reference sequence). This CDR3 region has 14 residues. Trimming left V 5 bases short and J 0 bases short, with 14 bases between. CDR3 DNA: TGCAGTGCTCGGACCGGGACTGACTCCTACGAGCAGTACTTC. Translation: CSARTGTDSYEQYF.

The rearrangement uses TRBV6-2 or TRBV6-3 and TRBJ1-1; 9 nucleotides align to TRBD1. V lost 5 bases, J lost 6 bases, and 10 bases stayed unmatched. The V gene's germline CDR1 is MNHEY and CDR2 SVGEGT. CDR3 length: 15 residues. CDR3 in amino acids: CASSPWDREDPEAFF. The CDR3, as DNA: TGTGCCAGCAGTCCGTGGGACAGGGAAGATCCTGAAGCTTTCTTT.

The rearrangement joins TRBV7-9 to TRBJ2-2; 8 nucleotides match TRBD2. V trimming: 7 bases; J trimming: 3 bases; junction bases outside the gene matches: 7. Germline values: CDR1 SEHNR, CDR2 FQNEAQ (reference sequence). This CDR3 has 15 amino acids. CDR3 region: CASTGRGADTGELFF. CDR3 nucleotides: TGTGCCAGCACCGGGCGGGGGGCCGACACCGGGGAGCTGTTTTTT.

The genes are TRBV6-1 and TRBJ2-3; D is unresolved. V was pared by 5 bases and J by 6 bases, with 15 bases between. The CDR3 runs to 14 residues. Germline V gene lookup returns CDR1 MNHNS and CDR2 SASEGT. The CDR3 DNA reads TGTGCCAGCAGTCCACTCCCCCGTCGGGATACGCAGTATTTT. It encodes CASSPLPRRDTQYF.

This clonotype was found a few times. V gene TRBV6-1 combines with J gene TRBJ1-5, with TRBD1 identical over 9 bases. CDR1 is MNHNS and CDR2 is SASEGT in the germline V gene. The CDR3 sequence is 15 residues long. Trimming took 6 bases from V and 6 from J; bases not matched to a gene: 9. The CDR3 loop is CASSRQGGGGQPQHF. The CDR3 coding sequence is TGTGCCAGCAGCCGACAGGGGGGTGGGGGTCAGCCCCAGCATTTT.

There are a few counts of this clonotype. J is TRBJ2-3 and V is TRBV10-3; TRBD2 might be the D (6 bases). Germline values: CDR1 ENHRY, CDR2 SYGVKD. The CDR3 consists of 18 residues. V was clipped by 2 bases and J by 1 base, with 19 bases between them. The CDR3 here is CAISEPGHRGVGTDTQYF. CDR3 DNA sequence: TGTGCCATCAGTGAGCCAGGACACCGCGGGGTCGGCACAGATACGCAGTATTTT.

This clonotype was seen a few times. V and J are TRBV7-9 and TRBJ1-2; D possibly corresponds to TRBD1 (6 bases). CDR3 length: 16 amino acids. CDR1 and CDR2 from the germline V gene are SEHNR and FQNEAQ (reference sequence). V lost 5 bases and J 1 base, leaving 17 bases between the germline ends. In DNA form, the CDR3 reads TGTGCCAGCAGCCCGGGGGGCCCGAGATTTAACTATGGCTACACCTTC. This sequence encodes CASSPGGPRFNYGYTF.

This clonotype was detected ten times or more. V and J are TRBV7-9 and TRBJ1-5; 8 nucleotides align to TRBD1. The germline gives CDR1 SEHNR, CDR2 FQNEAQ (reference sequence). The CDR3 loop spans 16 amino acids. V was clipped by 5 bases and J by 7 bases; unmatched bases: 13. CDR3 region: CASSPDRGYGGQPQHF. DNA of the CDR3: TGTGCCAGCAGCCCAGACAGGGGATATGGAGGGCAGCCCCAGCATTTT.

The rearrangement uses TRBV5-1 and TRBJ2-7; D might be TRBD2 (5 bases). Deletions cut 0 bases from V and 5 bases from J, with 15 bases between. This CDR3 is 15 amino acids long. Germline CDR1 is SGHRS and CDR2 is YFSETQ. The CDR3 region has the DNA TGCGCCAGCAGCTTGGCCGGGTTAGCGATCGACGAGCAGTACTTC. Protein product: CASSLAGLAIDEQYF.

This clonotype was found a few times. V and J are TRBV11-2 and TRBJ1-1; no clear D gene. The V gene lost 0 bases and the J gene lost 3 bases, with 11 bases spanning the gap. The CDR3 is 15 amino acids. Looked up from germline, CDR1 is SGHAT and CDR2 is FQNNGV. The CDR3 spells CASSLEARAYTEAFF. As DNA, the CDR3 is TGTGCCAGCAGCTTAGAGGCAAGAGCCTACACTGAAGCTTTCTTT.

This clonotype has just a few counts. Without the conserved terminal phenylalanine or tryptophan, this CDR3 likely stems from a read error. The DNA is left out, because the CDR3 cannot be placed on it with certainty; the CDR3 is given as TCRdb lists it. The V gene is TRBV20-1, the J gene TRBJ2-5; no DNA check was done on the table's D call, TRBD2. Per the germline V gene, CDR1 is DFQATT and CDR2 is SNEGSKA (reference sequence). The CDR3 contains 13 residues when both ends are counted. The CDR3: CSAEPPGLAGESY.

This clonotype was recorded many times. The chain carries TRBV5-1 and TRBJ2-7, with 8 bases fitting TRBD1. The CDR3 is 13 amino acids. Trimming took 4 bases from V and 4 from J; bases not matched to a gene: 4. CDR1 and CDR2 (germline): SGHRS, YFSETQ. CDR3 in DNA: TGCGCCAGCAGCACGAGGACAGGGTACGAGCAGTACTTC. The encoded protein is CASSTRTGYEQYF.

The count of this clonotype is one. The V call is TRBV12-3 or TRBV12-4, the J call TRBJ1-5, with D hard to call. V lost 5 bases, J lost 3 bases, and 17 bases lay in between. The CDR3 contains 16 residues. CDR3 coding DNA: TGTGCCAGCAGTCCAGCGGCTTGGGGTGTCAATCAGCCCCAGCATTTT. This encodes CASSPAAWGVNQPQHF.

CDR3 amino acids: CSARDSSKYAGYEQYF. CDR3 DNA: TGCAGTGCTAGAGATAGCAGCAAATACGCCGGGTACGAGCAGTACTTC. The chain is built from TRBV20-1 and TRBJ2-7; the D is unclear. Trimming shortened V by 0 bases and J by 4 bases, and 19 bases separated the two germline ends. CDR1 and CDR2 from the germline V gene are DFQATT and SNEGSKA (reference sequence). The CDR3 contains 16 residues.